What follows are 25 T cell receptor beta chains derived from one specimen sequenced in a study of T cell responses to AZD1222 COVID-19 vaccine (dated by TCRdb to the early 2020s). The time point label, as the study defines it: baseline before first vaccination. Library prep was done by the immunoSEQ multiplex PCR assay. The table comes from immuneACCESS by way of TCRdb, which keeps in-frame sequences with V and J called. Part of the clones is missing from these tables; in studies checked, under half for an unresolved V gene and the rest for unknown reasons. This sample is represented by 65,000 to 100,000 clones; approximately 80% of them were singletons. The ten largest clones represent less than 25% of the sample. Sequences were derived from peripheral blood, sampled on day 0 of AZD1222 vaccination. Receptors originate from an adult in good health.

J is TRBJ1-3 and V is TRBV6-5; a possible D gene is TRBD1 (6 bases). Germline loops: CDR1 MNHEY, CDR2 SVGAGI. V shed 11 bases and J shed 8 bases, with 22 bases lying between them. The CDR3 consists of 14 residues. The CDR3 nucleotides read TGTGCCGTTTCCCGGTCGGGGGGCGCGGACACCATATATTTT. Translated, it gives CAVSRSGGADTIYF.

The chain uses TRBV2 and TRBJ1-6; tentative D call: TRBD1 (5 bases). The CDR3 spans 15 residues. Trimming stripped 6 bases from V and 7 bases from J, with 16 bases between. CDR1 is SNHLY, CDR2 FYNNEI, per germline. The CDR3 here is CASRPPGPSNSPLHF. As DNA, the CDR3 is TGTGCCAGCAGACCTCCGGGACCGTCGAATTCACCCCTCCACTTT.

V is TRBV2 and J is TRBJ1-5; D ambiguous. The CDR3 contains 12 residues. Germline-derived CDR1 and CDR2 are SNHLY and FYNNEI. V was clipped by 3 bases and J by 11 bases, with 11 bases between them. The CDR3 nucleotides are TGTGCCAGCAGTGATCACCTTAGGTCCCAGCATTTT. Protein sequence: CASSDHLRSQHF.

The chain carries TRBV2 and TRBJ1-2; a weak D match, TRBD1 (5 bases). This CDR3 is built from 12 residues. CDR1 SNHLY and CDR2 FYNNEI come from the germline V gene. The ends were cut back, 5 bases at V and 4 bases at J, with 8 bases in the middle. The CDR3: CASSRGGYGYTF. The CDR3 DNA sequence: TGTGCCAGCAGTCGGGGCGGCTATGGCTACACCTTC.

The chain uses TRBV2 and TRBJ2-1; either TRBD1 or TRBD2 may supply D (5 bases each). Germline loops: CDR1 SNHLY, CDR2 FYNNEI. Trimming took off 6 bases at V and 6 bases at J, with 15 bases between the two ends. The CDR3 extends over 14 amino acids. The CDR3 here is CASSDGTPANEQFF. The CDR3 DNA reads TGTGCCAGCAGCGATGGGACCCCCGCCAATGAGCAGTTCTTC.

The V and J genes are TRBV27 and TRBJ2-1; 9 positions agree with TRBD2. CDR3 size: 16 residues. Germline V gives CDR1 MNHEY, CDR2 SMNVEV (reference sequence). The J segment lost 4 bases and the V segment lost 6 bases, leaving 10 bases of the junction unmatched. In nucleotides, the CDR3 is TGTGCCAGCAGGGGGGAGACTAGCGGAGAGTACAATGAGCAGTTCTTC. Amino acids: CASRGETSGEYNEQFF.

This chain connects TRBV3-1 (or the pseudogene TRBV3-2) to TRBJ1-2; 7 positions match TRBD1. Trimming removed 5 bases from V and 7 bases from J; junction bases left unmatched: 16. Germline V gives CDR1 LGHDT, CDR2 YNNKEL (reference sequence). The CDR3 contains 16 residues. The CDR3, as DNA: TGTGCCAGCAGCGCAAGGGTCGGGCGACAGGGTAGTGGCTACACCTTC. Its translation is CASSARVGRQGSGYTF.

The chain has TRBV10-1 and TRBJ1-1; 9 bases agree with TRBD1. The CDR3 is 14 residues long. Germline V gene sequence: CDR1 WNHNN, CDR2 SYGVQD (reference sequence). After removal of 3 bases from V and 6 bases from J, the junction contained 5 bases not matched to a gene. The CDR3 region has the DNA TGCGCCAGCAGTGATAGGACAGGGGCCGCTGAAGCTTTCTTT. Encoded protein: CASSDRTGAAEAFF.

The chain is built from TRBV28 and TRBJ1-1; D uncertain. The germline V and J ends were trimmed by 1 base and 3 bases, with 9 bases remaining between them. From germline, CDR1 is MDHEN and CDR2 SYDVKM. The CDR3 contains 14 residues. In nucleotides, the CDR3 is TGTGCCAGCAGTTTATCCGGACGGGACACTGAAGCTTTCTTT. It encodes CASSLSGRDTEAFF.

V gene TRBV7-2 combines with J gene TRBJ2-7; tentatively, D is TRBD1 or TRBD2 (5 bases each). There are 16 residues in the CDR3. CDR1 SGHTA and CDR2 FQGNSA come from the germline V gene. Trimming removed 3 bases at V and 2 bases at J, with 17 bases between. CDR3: CASSLGVGANPYEQYF. The CDR3 nucleotides are TGTGCCAGCAGCTTGGGGGTCGGAGCGAACCCCTACGAGCAGTACTTC.

By sample share, this clone is medium-sized. V and J are TRBV6-1 and TRBJ1-5; a possible D gene is TRBD1 (6 bases). Germline CDR1 and CDR2: MNHNS and SASEGT. The V gene lost 4 bases and the J gene lost 0 bases, with 19 bases spanning the gap. The CDR3 spans 18 residues. The CDR3 region has the DNA TGTGCCAGCAGTGCCCTACAGGGAGGAGGATATAGCAATCAGCCCCAGCATTTT. It is translated as CASSALQGGGYSNQPQHF.

The chain is built from TRBV2 and TRBJ1-2; 7 bases fit TRBD1. Germline V gives CDR1 SNHLY, CDR2 FYNNEI. The ends lost 5 bases at V and 5 bases at J; junction bases unmatched: 5. The CDR3 has 13 residues. The CDR3 reads CASSWTGDYGYTF. DNA for the CDR3: TGTGCCAGCAGTTGGACAGGAGATTATGGCTACACCTTC.

This chain links TRBV6-5 with TRBJ1-3, with D possibly TRBD1 on 6 matching bases. V lost 6 bases and J 8 bases, leaving 17 bases between the germline ends. The CDR3 runs to 14 residues. Germline-derived CDR1 and CDR2 are MNHEY and SVGAGI. This chain's CDR3 is CASSGLQGRDTIYF. In DNA form, the CDR3 reads TGTGCCAGCAGCGGACTACAGGGCCGGGACACCATATATTTT.

This sequence joins TRBV11-2 and TRBJ2-7; D gene uncertain. The germline gives CDR1 SGHAT, CDR2 FQNNGV. CDR3 length: 11 residues. Trimming pared 2 bases from V and 4 bases from J, leaving 3 bases between. The CDR3 protein is CASSLKYEQYF. The CDR3 coding sequence is TGTGCCAGCAGCTTAAAATACGAGCAGTACTTC.

The chain recombines TRBV5-1 with TRBJ2-1; maybe TRBD2 (6 bases). CDR1 and CDR2 from the germline V gene are SGHRS and YFSETQ. Between the trimmed V and J ends, which lost 2 bases and 0 bases, there was a span of 18 bases. The CDR3 sequence is 18 residues long. The CDR3: CASSLPTDGGSSYNEQFF. The CDR3 nucleotides are TGCGCCAGCAGCTTACCCACCGACGGGGGTAGCTCCTACAATGAGCAGTTCTTC.

This sequence joins TRBV19 and TRBJ1-5, with unresolved D. Deletions cut 3 bases from V and 6 bases from J, with 15 bases between. Germline V gene lookup returns CDR1 LNHDA and CDR2 SQIVND (reference sequence). The CDR3 is 15 amino acids. DNA of the CDR3: TGTGCCAGTAGTATGGGGAGTAGTGGAAGTCAGCCCCAGCATTTT. It is translated as CASSMGSSGSQPQHF.

V usage is TRBV6-2 or TRBV6-3 and J usage is TRBJ2-1; tentative D call: TRBD1 (6 bases). V was clipped by 2 bases and J by 15 bases, with 14 bases between them. This CDR3 contains 12 residues. In germline, CDR1 is MNHEY, CDR2 SVGEGT. The CDR3 protein is CASSYPDQGRFF. CDR3 DNA sequence: TGTGCCAGCAGTTACCCCGACCAGGGGAGGTTCTTC.

V is TRBV28 and J is TRBJ2-1, with 9 bases aligning to TRBD1. This CDR3 is built from 16 residues. CDR1 MDHEN and CDR2 SYDVKM come from the germline V gene. The junction had 9 bases not matched to a gene; V was cut back by 5 bases and J by 4 bases. For the CDR3, the DNA is TGTGCCAGCAGTCCCGGACAGGGGAGGGTGTACAATGAGCAGTTCTTC. It translates to CASSPGQGRVYNEQFF. Looking up the rest from reference TRBV28 and TRBJ2-1 gives the full variable domain: DVKVTQSSRYLVKRTGEKVFLECVQDMDHENMFWYRQDPGLGLRLIYFSYDVKMKEKGDIPEGYSVSREKKERFSLILESASTNQTSMYLCASSPGQGRVYNEQFFGPGTRLTVL.

The chain joins TRBV11-2 to TRBJ2-5; perhaps TRBD2 as D (6 bases). This CDR3 is built from 14 residues. The V and J ends lost 7 bases and 5 bases respectively, with 17 bases between them. Germline V gene lookup returns CDR1 SGHAT and CDR2 FQNNGV. The CDR3 loop reads CASTFGGSGETQYF. The CDR3 nucleotides read TGTGCCAGCACCTTCGGAGGGTCGGGGGAGACCCAGTACTTC.

The genes are TRBV5-1 and TRBJ2-1; 8 nucleotides align to TRBD1. Germline loops: CDR1 SGHRS, CDR2 YFSETQ. After removal of 0 bases from V and 2 bases from J, the junction contained 1 base not matched to a gene. The CDR3 contains 15 residues. CDR3 nucleotides: TGCGCCAGCAGCTTGGAGGGACAGGCCTACAATGAGCAGTTCTTC. Its protein is CASSLEGQAYNEQFF.

This clone was observed a single time. The chain employs TRBV6-5 and TRBJ1-4; D not certain. Trimming cost V 2 bases and J 8 bases, with 15 bases left between them. This CDR3 is built from 15 residues. Germline V gene data show CDR1 as MNHEY and CDR2 as SVGAGI. In DNA, the CDR3 is TGTGCCAGCAGTTACGAGGGTGGTGGGGAAGAAAAACTGTTTTTT. This translates into CASSYEGGGEEKLFF.

The chain combines TRBV5-1 with TRBJ1-6; 8 bases are shared with TRBD1. This CDR3 has 18 amino acids. Germline CDR1 and CDR2: SGHRS and YFSETQ. V was pared by 0 bases and J by 0 bases, with 5 bases of the junction left unmatched. The CDR3 loop reads CASSLGDRQSSYNSPLHF. CDR3 bases: TGCGCCAGCAGCTTGGGGGACAGGCAGAGCTCCTATAATTCACCCCTCCACTTT. Looking up the rest from reference TRBV5-1 and TRBJ1-6 gives the full variable domain: KAGVTQTPRYLIKTRGQQVTLSCSPISGHRSVSWYQQTPGQGLQFLFEYFSETQRNKGNFPGRFSGRQFSNSRSEMNVSTLELGDSALYLCASSLGDRQSSYNSPLHFGNGTRLTVT.

The CDR3 DNA reads TGTGCCATCAGTGAGCCAGACCTGAGCACTGAAGCTTTCTTT. This sequence encodes CAISEPDLSTEAFF. The rearrangement links TRBV10-3 to TRBJ1-1, with no clear D. The CDR3 contains 14 residues. Between the trimmed V and J ends, which lost 2 bases and 4 bases, there was a span of 11 bases. The V gene's germline CDR1 is ENHRY and CDR2 SYGVKD.

V gene TRBV5-1 combines with J gene TRBJ2-1; D unresolved. CDR1 and CDR2 from the germline V gene are SGHRS and YFSETQ. V lost 0 bases, J lost 3 bases, and 4 bases lay in between. The CDR3 totals 13 residues. The CDR3 reads CASSLDLYNEQFF. Here the CDR3 DNA reads TGCGCCAGCAGCTTGGACCTCTACAATGAGCAGTTCTTC.

V is TRBV6-5 and J is TRBJ1-3, with D perhaps TRBD1 (6 bases). CDR1 and CDR2 (germline): MNHEY, SVGAGI. Trimming stripped 8 bases from V and 3 bases from J, with 17 bases between. The CDR3 spans 15 residues. The DNA for the CDR3 is TGTGCCAGCGTTTGGGACATACGAGGTGGAAACACCATATATTTT. It yields the protein CASVWDIRGGNTIYF.